This entry lists 22 T cell receptor beta chains sequenced from one sample in a study of blood T cell repertoires in COVID-19. Generated by immunoSEQ multiplex PCR, the TCRdb table keeps only in-frame clones and is missing some. In the table there are 68,000 or so clones, around 90% of which are singletons. The material sequenced was peripheral blood. These receptors were collected from a man in his forties with COVID-19, enrolled during active disease.

The CDR3 sequence is CSVETRYTF. The DNA of the CDR3 is TGCAGCGTTGAAACTAGATACACCTTC. This chain connects TRBV29-1 to TRBJ1-2; no reliable D call. The CDR3 is 9 amino acids. Trimming cost V 2 bases and J 11 bases, with 6 bases left between them. Germline values: CDR1 SQVTM, CDR2 ANQGSEA. Drawing the rest from reference TRBV29-1 and TRBJ1-2, the complete variable domain is SAVISQKPSRDICQRGTSLTIQCQVDSQVTMMFWYRQQPGQSLTLIATANQGSEATYESGFVIDKFPISRPNLTFSTLTVSNMSPEDSSIYLCSVETRYTFGSGTRLTVV.

This chain connects TRBV11-2 to TRBJ1-2; D may be TRBD1 (5 bases). The CDR3 is made up of 14 amino acids. Trimming pared 2 bases from V and 8 bases from J, leaving 15 bases between. Germline values: CDR1 SGHAT, CDR2 FQNNGV. The CDR3 spells CASSLSLGGGGYTF. CDR3 nucleotides: TGTGCCAGCAGCTTATCGTTGGGGGGTGGCGGCTACACCTTC.

V and J are TRBV28 and TRBJ1-1; D gene ambiguous. This CDR3 spans 14 amino acids. Trimming removed 4 bases from V and 3 bases from J, with 12 bases in between. Germline V gene data show CDR1 as MDHEN and CDR2 as SYDVKM. The CDR3 DNA is TGTGCCAGCAGTTCCCAGATATGGTACACTGAAGCTTTCTTT. It specifies CASSSQIWYTEAFF.

The CDR3 DNA reads as TGTGCCAGCAAGGGGGGGCAGGAGAAGATTGATGTCGGCTATGGCTACACCTTC. It translates to CASKGGQEKIDVGYGYTF. The chain recombines TRBV28 with TRBJ1-2, with a weak D call TRBD1 (6 bases). This CDR3 region has 18 residues. V lost 7 bases and J lost 4, with 28 bases in between. CDR1 is MDHEN and CDR2 is SYDVKM in the germline V gene.

CDR3 in DNA: TGTGCCAGCAGCCCCCGGACAGAGGGGGAGACCCAGTACTTC. It encodes CASSPRTEGETQYF. The rearrangement links TRBV3-1 (or the pseudogene TRBV3-2) to TRBJ2-5, with D possibly TRBD1 on 6 matching bases. Germline values: CDR1 LGHDT, CDR2 YNNKEL (reference sequence). V dropped 4 bases and J dropped 5 bases, with 14 bases sitting between them. This CDR3 has 14 amino acids.

This chain links TRBV4-2 with TRBJ1-1; no clear D. The length of the CDR3 is 12 residues. The germline V gene has CDR1 LGHNA and CDR2 YNFKEQ. Between the trimmed V and J ends, which lost 0 bases and 8 bases, there was a span of 7 bases. Here the CDR3 DNA reads TGTGCCAGCAGCCAAGATGGCCCCGAAGCTTTCTTT. Translation gives CASSQDGPEAFF.

The rearrangement joins TRBV9 to TRBJ2-5; the D gene is possibly TRBD1 (6 bases). V was clipped by 0 bases and J by 2 bases, with 11 bases between them. CDR3 size: 15 residues. Looked up from germline, CDR1 is SGDLS and CDR2 is YYNGEE. CDR3 region: CASSVGGLLQETQYF. For the CDR3, the DNA is TGTGCCAGCAGCGTAGGGGGGCTGCTACAAGAGACCCAGTACTTC.

The chain combines TRBV7-7 with TRBJ2-1; the match to TRBD1 covers 11 bases. This CDR3 is built from 15 residues. The V gene's germline CDR1 is SSHAT and CDR2 FNYEAQ (reference sequence). The ends lost 4 bases at V and 5 bases at J; junction bases unmatched: 4. This CDR3 reads CASSSGTGGNNEQFF. The CDR3 region has the DNA TGTGCCAGCAGCTCGGGGACAGGGGGAAACAATGAGCAGTTCTTC.

The rearrangement joins TRBV7-2 to TRBJ2-3; tentative D call: TRBD1 (6 bases). The V gene's germline CDR1 is SGHTA and CDR2 FQGNSA. V lost 2 bases and J lost 4, with 16 bases in between. The CDR3 contains 16 residues. CDR3 sequence reads: CASSLQSGQASDTQYF. In nucleotides, the CDR3 is TGTGCCAGCAGCTTACAATCGGGACAAGCATCAGATACGCAGTATTTT.

The chain combines TRBV16 with TRBJ2-7; TRBD2 is a possible D gene (7 bases). V was trimmed by 4 bases and J by 2 bases, leaving 15 bases between them. This CDR3 comprises 15 residues. Looked up from germline, CDR1 is KGHSY and CDR2 is FQNENV. CDR3 DNA: TGTGCCAGCAGCCTAAAGGGGGGGGCAACCTACGAGCAGTACTTC. As protein: CASSLKGGATYEQYF.

This clone was observed a handful of times. This chain uses TRBV5-4 with TRBJ1-4; D is ambiguous. Germline V gene sequence: CDR1 SGHNT, CDR2 YYREEE (reference sequence). V was pared by 3 bases and J by 10 bases, with 13 bases between. CDR3 size: 13 residues. CDR3 amino acids: CASSSEWEAKLFF. CDR3 DNA sequence: TGTGCCAGCAGCTCCGAATGGGAGGCAAAACTGTTTTTT.

This rearrangement joins TRBV5-4 to TRBJ2-3, with 9 nucleotides matching TRBD2. The V and J ends lost 1 base and 5 bases, in that order; junction bases with no gene match: 8. This CDR3 is 16 amino acids long. Germline lookup yields CDR1 SGHNT and CDR2 YYREEE (reference sequence). The CDR3 is CASSLYSGGPGDTQYF. CDR3 sequence (DNA): TGTGCCAGCAGCTTGTACAGCGGGGGGCCGGGAGATACGCAGTATTTT. Full variable domain (rest looked up from reference TRBV5-4 and TRBJ2-3): ETGVTQSPTHLIKTRGQQVTLRCSSQSGHNTVSWYQQALGQGPQFIFQYYREEENGRGNFPPRFSGLQFPNYSSELNVNALELDDSALYLCASSLYSGGPGDTQYFGPGTRLTVL.

The chain employs TRBV9 and TRBJ2-7, with D perhaps TRBD1 (6 bases). The CDR3 length is 16 residues. Trimming took off 0 bases at V and 0 bases at J, with 13 bases between the two ends. CDR1 is SGDLS, CDR2 YYNGEE, per germline. The CDR3 region is CASSVGQAYLSYEQYF. CDR3 nucleotides: TGTGCCAGCAGCGTAGGACAGGCCTACCTCTCCTACGAGCAGTACTTC.

This chain joins TRBV6-5 and TRBJ2-7; 7 bases are shared with TRBD2. The V gene end was trimmed by 6 bases and the J gene end by 3 bases; junction bases not matched to a gene: 11. This CDR3 is 15 amino acids long. CDR1 and CDR2 from the germline V gene are MNHEY and SVGAGI. The chain's CDR3 is CASRRSGDYLYEQYF. As DNA, the CDR3 is TGTGCCAGCAGAAGAAGTGGGGACTACCTCTACGAGCAGTACTTC.

The chain employs TRBV2 and TRBJ1-1; TRBD1 agrees at 7 bases. Trimming cost V 4 bases and J 2 bases; bases outside gene matches: 4. Germline V gene sequence: CDR1 SNHLY, CDR2 FYNNEI. The CDR3 has 14 amino acids. DNA of the CDR3: TGTGCCAGCAGTGGCCAGGGGGTTAACACTGAAGCTTTCTTT. Translating gives CASSGQGVNTEAFF.

This rearrangement joins TRBV4-2 to TRBJ2-3; D not resolved. Germline CDR1 and CDR2: LGHNA and YNFKEQ. V was cut by 2 bases and J by 2 bases, with 14 bases left in between. CDR3 size: 16 residues. The CDR3 here is CASSQLHGGSTDTQYF. CDR3 DNA sequence: TGTGCCAGCAGCCAACTTCATGGCGGCTCCACAGATACGCAGTATTTT.

The rearrangement links TRBV11-2 to TRBJ2-1; 14 nucleotides agree with TRBD2. CDR3 length: 16 residues. Per germline, CDR1 SGHAT and CDR2 FQNNGV. V was pared by 5 bases and J by 2 bases, with 2 bases of the junction left unmatched. CDR3 residues: CASSRTSGGTYNEQFF. The CDR3 nucleotides are TGTGCCAGCAGCCGGACTAGCGGGGGGACCTACAATGAGCAGTTCTTC.

This clone is a singleton in its sample. The genes are TRBV20-1 and TRBJ2-5; 7 nucleotides line up with TRBD2. Unmatched junction bases numbered 5, after V lost 3 bases and J lost 1 base. This CDR3 has 14 residues. Looked up from germline, CDR1 is DFQATT and CDR2 is SNEGSKA (reference sequence). The CDR3 here is CSASAGEIQETQYF. The CDR3 DNA reads TGCAGTGCTAGTGCGGGGGAGATCCAAGAGACCCAGTACTTC.

V and J are TRBV7-8 and TRBJ1-1; D ambiguous. Trimming left V 1 base short and J 4 bases short, with 13 bases between. The CDR3 runs to 15 residues. Germline-derived CDR1 and CDR2 are SGHVS and FQNEAQ. The CDR3 nucleotides read TGTGCCAGCAGCTTAGTAGGGATTCGGGGCACTGAAGCTTTCTTT. This gives the protein CASSLVGIRGTEAFF.

The chain links TRBV2 to TRBJ2-3; weak D call: TRBD2 (6 bases). CDR1 and CDR2 (germline): SNHLY, FYNNEI. Trimming left V 2 bases short and J 1 base short, with 19 bases between. The CDR3 runs 18 residues. CDR3 sequence (DNA): TGTGCCAGCAGTGAAACAATGGGGACTCAATATCGCACAGATACGCAGTATTTT. It yields the protein CASSETMGTQYRTDTQYF.

J is TRBJ2-5 and V is TRBV2; no firm D call. Germline CDR1 is SNHLY and CDR2 is FYNNEI. The germline V and J ends were trimmed by 1 base and 1 base, with 4 bases remaining between them. The CDR3 totals 13 residues. The chain's CDR3 is CASSEGLQETQYF. DNA of the CDR3: TGTGCCAGCAGTGAAGGTCTCCAAGAGACCCAGTACTTC. The complete variable domain, with remaining parts taken from reference TRBV2 and TRBJ2-5, reads EPEVTQTPSHQVTQMGQEVILRCVPISNHLYFYWYRQILGQKVEFLVSFYNNEISEKSEIFDDQFSVERPDGSNFTLKIRSTKLEDSAMYFCASSEGLQETQYFGPGTRLLVL.

The chain combines TRBV4-1 with TRBJ1-5; TRBD1 matches 7 bases. This CDR3 comprises 14 residues. V lost 4 bases and J lost 1; bases outside the gene matches: 1. Per the germline V gene, CDR1 is MGHRA and CDR2 is YSYEKL. CDR3 bases: TGCGCCAGCAGCCTACAGGGGAGCAATCAGCCCCAGCATTTT. Its protein product is CASSLQGSNQPQHF.